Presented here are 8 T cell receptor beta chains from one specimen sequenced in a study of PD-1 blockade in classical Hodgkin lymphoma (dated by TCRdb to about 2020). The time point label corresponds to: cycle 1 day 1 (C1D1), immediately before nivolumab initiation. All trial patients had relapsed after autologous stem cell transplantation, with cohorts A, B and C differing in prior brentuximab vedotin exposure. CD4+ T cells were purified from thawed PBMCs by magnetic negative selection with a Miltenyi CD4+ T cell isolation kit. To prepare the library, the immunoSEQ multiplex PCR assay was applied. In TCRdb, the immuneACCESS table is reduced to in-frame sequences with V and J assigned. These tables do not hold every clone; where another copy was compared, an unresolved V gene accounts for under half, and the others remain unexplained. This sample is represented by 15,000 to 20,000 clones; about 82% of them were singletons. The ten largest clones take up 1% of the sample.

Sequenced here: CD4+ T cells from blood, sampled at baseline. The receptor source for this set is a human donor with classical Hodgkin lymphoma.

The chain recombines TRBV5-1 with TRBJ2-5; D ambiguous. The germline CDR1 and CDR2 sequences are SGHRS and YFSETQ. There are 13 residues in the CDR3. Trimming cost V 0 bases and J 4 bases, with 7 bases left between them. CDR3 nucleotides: TGCGCCAGCAGCTTGGGGGCTATAGAGACCCAGTACTTC. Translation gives CASSLGAIETQYF.

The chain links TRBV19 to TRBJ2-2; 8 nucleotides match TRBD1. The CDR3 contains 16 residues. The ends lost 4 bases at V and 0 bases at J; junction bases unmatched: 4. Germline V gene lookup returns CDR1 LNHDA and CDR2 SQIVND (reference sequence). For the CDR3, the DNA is TGTGCCAGTAGTAGGGGACAGGCCGCGAACACCGGGGAGCTGTTTTTT. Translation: CASSRGQAANTGELFF.

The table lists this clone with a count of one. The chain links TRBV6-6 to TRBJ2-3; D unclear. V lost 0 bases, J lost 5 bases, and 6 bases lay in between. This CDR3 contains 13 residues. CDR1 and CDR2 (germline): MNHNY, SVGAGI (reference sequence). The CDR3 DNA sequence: TGTGCCAGCAGTTACTCCCTCAGAGATACGCAGTATTTT. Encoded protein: CASSYSLRDTQYF.

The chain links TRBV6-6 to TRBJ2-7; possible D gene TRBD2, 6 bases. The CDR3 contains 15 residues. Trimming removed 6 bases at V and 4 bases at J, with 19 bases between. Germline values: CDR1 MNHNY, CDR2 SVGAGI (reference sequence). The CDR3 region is CASRPPGGDGYEQYF. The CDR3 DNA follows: TGTGCCAGCAGACCCCCCGGGGGAGATGGGTACGAGCAGTACTTC.

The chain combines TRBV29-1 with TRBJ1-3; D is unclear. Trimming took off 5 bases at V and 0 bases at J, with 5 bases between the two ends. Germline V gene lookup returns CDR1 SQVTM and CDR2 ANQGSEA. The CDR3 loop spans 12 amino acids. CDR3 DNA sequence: TGCAGCGTTAGATTCTCTGGAAACACCATATATTTT. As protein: CSVRFSGNTIYF.

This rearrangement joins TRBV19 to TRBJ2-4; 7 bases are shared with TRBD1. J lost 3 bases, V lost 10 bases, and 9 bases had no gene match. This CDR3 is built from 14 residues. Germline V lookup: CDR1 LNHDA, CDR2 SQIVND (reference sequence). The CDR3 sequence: CATNPTGFKNIQYF. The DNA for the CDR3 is TGTGCCACAAATCCGACAGGGTTCAAAAACATTCAGTACTTC.

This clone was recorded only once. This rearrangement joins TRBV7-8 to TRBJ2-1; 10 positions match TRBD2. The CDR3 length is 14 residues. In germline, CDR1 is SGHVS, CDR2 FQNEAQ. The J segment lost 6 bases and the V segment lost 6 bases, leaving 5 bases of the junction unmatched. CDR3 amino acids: CASRSSGGANEQFF. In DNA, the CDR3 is TGTGCCAGCAGGTCGAGCGGGGGGGCCAATGAGCAGTTCTTC.

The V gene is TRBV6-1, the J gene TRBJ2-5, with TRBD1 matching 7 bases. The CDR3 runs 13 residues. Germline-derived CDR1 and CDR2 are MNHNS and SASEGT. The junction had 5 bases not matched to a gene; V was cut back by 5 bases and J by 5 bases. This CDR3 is CASSKQGPETQYF. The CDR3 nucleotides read TGTGCCAGCAGTAAACAGGGGCCGGAGACCCAGTACTTC.